Listed below are T cell receptor beta chains from one sample, sequenced in a study of T cells in localized non-small cell lung cancer. Here immunoSEQ multiplex PCR was the method, and the copy in TCRdb shows in-frame clones only, minus some. The profile shows about 24,000 clones, approximately 83% of them singletons. The sequencing here drew on PBMCs, taken before any cancer treatment. The receptors originated from a man aged 35 to 69 with stage II lung adenocarcinoma. CDR3s include the opening cysteine and the closing phenylalanine or tryptophan. A D gene is named only where the DNA matches it firmly. Size is omitted from some rows. Given values are once, few, many or a class for expanded clones.

size	V	J	D	CDR3	DNA
NA	TRBV5-1	TRBJ2-2	NA	CASSLDTYTNTGELFF	TGCGCCAGCAGCTTGGACACCTACACGAACACCGGGGAGCTGTTTTTT
NA	TRBV2	TRBJ2-3	TRBD1	CASYRGQNTQYF	TGTGCCAGCTACAGGGGGCAAAATACGCAGTATTTT
NA	TRBV9	TRBJ2-2	TRBD1	CASSSVGQENTGELFF	TGTGCCAGCAGCTCAGTCGGACAGGAGAACACCGGGGAGCTGTTTTTT
NA	TRBV10-3	TRBJ1-6	TRBD1	CAIRTGTENSPLHF	TGTGCCATCAGGACCGGGACAGAGAATTCACCCCTCCACTTT
NA	TRBV7-9	TRBJ1-5	TRBD1	CASSLYPGGMEGQPQHF	TGTGCCAGCAGCTTATATCCAGGGGGCATGGAAGGTCAGCCCCAGCATTTT
NA	TRBV9	TRBJ1-6	NA	CASSGAGNSPLHF	TGTGCCAGCAGCGGCGCGGGAAATTCACCCCTCCACTTT
NA	TRBV5-6	TRBJ2-7	TRBD2	CASSPLSGGSYEQYF	TGTGCCAGCAGTCCCCTCAGTGGCGGGAGCTACGAGCAGTACTTC
NA	TRBV4-1	TRBJ2-3	NA	CASSQDGPDTQYF	TGCGCCAGCAGCCAAGATGGCCCAGATACGCAGTATTTT
NA	TRBV27	TRBJ1-2	NA	CASSSSPTRYTF	TGTGCCAGCAGTTCCTCCCCCACCCGCTACACCTTC
once	TRBV18	TRBJ2-1	NA	CASSRGRLSEEQFF	TGTGCCAGCTCACGAGGGAGGCTTTCCGAGGAGCAGTTCTTC
NA	TRBV2	TRBJ2-5	TRBD2	CAAAGRGGVQETQYF	TGTGCCGCTGCCGGACGGGGAGGGGTACAAGAGACCCAGTACTTC
NA	TRBV10-3	TRBJ1-5	NA	CAISPGNEGHQPQHF	TGTGCCATCAGTCCAGGGAATGAGGGTCATCAGCCCCAGCATTTT
NA	TRBV30	TRBJ1-4	NA	CAWRFRDEKLFF	TGTGCCTGGAGATTTCGGGATGAAAAACTGTTTTTT
NA	TRBV6-1	TRBJ1-4	NA	CASRSNEKLFF	TGTGCCAGCAGGAGTAATGAAAAACTGTTTTTT
NA	TRBV4-1	TRBJ2-1	NA	CASSQVDGLRRYNEQFF	TGCGCCAGCAGCCAAGTGGATGGACTACGTCGCTACAATGAGCAGTTCTTC
NA	TRBV7-6	TRBJ2-2	TRBD2	CASSQRGLLTGELFF	TGTGCCAGCAGCCAGAGGGGACTACTCACCGGGGAGCTGTTTTTT
NA	TRBV28	TRBJ1-2	NA	CASSQGRGRGGYTF	TGTGCCAGCAGTCAAGGGAGGGGGAGAGGGGGCTACACCTTC
few	TRBV10-1	TRBJ1-1	TRBD1	CASSSGTGNTEAFF	TGCGCCAGCAGCTCCGGGACAGGGAACACTGAAGCTTTCTTT
NA	TRBV5-8	TRBJ1-1	NA	CASSRGTEAFF	TGTGCCAGCAGCCGAGGGACTGAAGCTTTCTTT
NA	TRBV10-3	TRBJ1-2	TRBD1	CAISEQGQGLNGYTF	TGTGCCATCAGTGAGCAGGGACAGGGGCTGAATGGCTACACCTTC
NA	TRBV7-9	TRBJ1-2	NA	CASSLELNYGYTF	TGTGCCAGCAGCTTAGAACTTAACTATGGCTACACCTTC
NA	TRBV28	TRBJ1-1	NA	CASSFHSTVNTEAFF	TGTGCCAGCAGTTTCCATTCGACAGTGAACACTGAAGCTTTCTTT
NA	TRBV4-1	TRBJ2-3	TRBD2	CASSQVSSGRGDTQYF	TGCGCCAGCAGCCAAGTTAGTAGCGGGAGGGGAGATACGCAGTATTTT
NA	TRBV19	TRBJ2-5	TRBD1	CASKGGYRLAGKRETQYF	TGTGCCAGTAAAGGGGGCTATCGGCTAGCAGGTAAAAGGGAGACCCAGTACTTC
NA	TRBV7-7	TRBJ2-1	TRBD2	CASSVQAGGNEQFF	TGTGCCAGCAGCGTCCAAGCGGGAGGTAATGAGCAGTTCTTC
NA	TRBV10-3	TRBJ1-2	NA	CAISDLGTAYGYTF	TGTGCCATCAGTGATCTCGGGACCGCTTATGGCTACACCTTC
NA	TRBV9	TRBJ1-2	TRBD1	CASSVGGTGEGYGYTF	TGTGCCAGCAGCGTAGGAGGGACAGGGGAGGGCTATGGCTACACCTTC
once	TRBV6-5	TRBJ1-1	NA	CASSQGQGYTEAFF	TGTGCCAGCAGCCAAGGGCAGGGATATACTGAAGCTTTCTTT
NA	TRBV4-1	TRBJ2-3	TRBD2	CASTMSRGVADTQYF	TGCGCCAGTACTATGAGCCGGGGGGTGGCAGATACGCAGTATTTT
NA	TRBV15	TRBJ2-2	NA	CATTGTVNTGELFF	TGTGCCACCACCGGGACGGTGAACACCGGGGAGCTGTTTTTT
NA	TRBV30	TRBJ1-6	TRBD1	CAWSQGTGNSPLHF	TGTGCCTGGAGTCAGGGGACAGGGAATTCACCCCTCCACTTT
NA	TRBV18	TRBJ2-5	NA	CASSPWIGQETQYF	TGTGCCAGCTCACCCTGGATCGGGCAAGAGACCCAGTACTTC
NA	TRBV29-1	TRBJ2-2	TRBD1	CSTTGTANTGELFF	TGCAGCACAACCGGGACAGCGAACACCGGGGAGCTGTTTTTT
NA	TRBV7-2	TRBJ2-5	NA	CASSLGVRGQETQYF	TGTGCCAGCAGCTTAGGAGTCAGGGGCCAAGAGACCCAGTACTTC
NA	TRBV2	TRBJ2-1	TRBD2	CASSTGTSGNNEQFF	TGTGCCAGCAGCACCGGGACTAGCGGGAACAATGAGCAGTTCTTC
NA	TRBV21-1	TRBJ1-4	NA	CASSARPGSGEKLFF	TGTGCCAGCAGCGCCCGGCCGGGAAGCGGTGAAAAACTGTTTTTT
NA	TRBV5-5	TRBJ2-7	TRBD2	CASSGGSGTVEQYF	TGTGCCAGCAGCGGTGGTAGCGGGACGGTAGAGCAGTACTTC
NA	TRBV7-2	TRBJ1-5	TRBD1	CASSFDRAGYSNQPQHF	TGTGCCAGCAGCTTCGACAGGGCGGGATATAGCAATCAGCCCCAGCATTTT
NA	TRBV4-1	TRBJ1-1	TRBD1	CASKRAQGALRTEAFF	TGCGCCAGCAAACGGGCACAGGGGGCCTTGAGGACTGAAGCTTTCTTT
NA	TRBV7-6	TRBJ1-3	TRBD1	CASSFWSDTGDGNTIYF	TGTGCCAGCAGCTTCTGGAGCGATACAGGGGATGGAAACACCATATATTTT
NA	TRBV5-6	TRBJ1-6	NA	CASSLRDSNSPLHF	TGTGCCAGCAGCTTGAGGGACTCTAATTCACCCCTCCACTTT
NA	TRBV27	TRBJ2-3	NA	CASSLPAVGGRTDTQYF	TGTGCCAGCAGTCTCCCGGCCGTTGGGGGGAGGACAGATACGCAGTATTTT
NA	TRBV19	TRBJ1-2	NA	CASTAGVSGSFYGYTF	TGTGCCAGTACCGCCGGGGTTTCGGGCAGCTTCTATGGCTACACCTTC
NA	TRBV9	TRBJ2-5	NA	CASSASGQRETQYF	TGTGCCAGCAGCGCCTCAGGGCAGCGGGAGACCCAGTACTTC
few	TRBV6-1	TRBJ1-6	NA	CASSEYTYNSPLHF	TGTGCCAGCAGTGAATACACGTATAATTCACCCCTCCACTTT
NA	TRBV2	TRBJ2-7	NA	CASLISPHEQYF	TGCGCCAGCCTCATCAGCCCACACGAGCAGTACTTC
NA	TRBV30	TRBJ1-1	NA	CAWSALNTEAFF	TGTGCCTGGTCAGCCCTGAACACTGAAGCTTTCTTT